Shown below are 3 T cell receptor beta chains from a single sample sequenced in a study of blood T cell repertoires in COVID-19. The method was immunoSEQ multiplex PCR; TCRdb's version includes in-frame clones alone and lacks a portion of them. The table records 230,000 or so clones, about 86% of them present only once. Sequenced: PBMCs or T cells enriched from blood (not recorded which). These receptor sequences come from a man in his fifties who had recovered from COVID-19.

The chain couples TRBV6-5 to TRBJ2-7; 9 bases line up with TRBD1. J gave up 0 bases and V 6 bases, and 6 bases lay outside the gene matches. The germline gives CDR1 MNHEY, CDR2 SVGAGI. The CDR3 spans 15 residues. CDR3 DNA sequence: TGTGCCAGCAGGGACAGGGGATCCAGCTCCTACGAGCAGTACTTC. It encodes CASRDRGSSSYEQYF.

This clone has only one observation. The chain carries TRBV29-1 and TRBJ1-5; the D is unclear. CDR3 length: 13 residues. Germline loops: CDR1 SQVTM, CDR2 ANQGSEA. V was shortened by 4 bases and J by 0 bases, with 7 bases between the two germline ends. The CDR3 spells CSVAASSNQPQHF. CDR3 nucleotide sequence: TGCAGCGTTGCCGCCAGTAGCAATCAGCCCCAGCATTTT.

This clone was detected once. The chain recombines TRBV4-2 with TRBJ2-1, with 10 bases fitting TRBD2. Germline V CDR1 and CDR2: LGHNA, YNFKEQ. The CDR3 is 16 residues long. J lost 9 bases, V lost 1 base, and 9 bases had no gene match. The chain's CDR3 is CASSQVGSGRVAEQFF. CDR3 coding DNA: TGTGCCAGCAGCCAAGTAGGGAGCGGGAGGGTGGCTGAGCAGTTCTTC.